The rows below give T cell receptor beta chains drawn from one sample of a study of T cells in Graves' hyperthyroidism and ophthalmopathy. TCRdb passed the multiplex PCR reads through MiXCR, listing each CDR3 protein once. The sample carries more than 250,000 distinct CDR3 sequences, roughly 15% recorded once. Input material: blood. The receptors here all came from a woman aged 45-59 years with Graves' hyperthyroidism that later progressed to Graves' ophthalmopathy. The CDR3 runs from the conserved cysteine through the conserved F or W. D genes are given only for firm matches. Clone size appears in some rows only: once, few, many, or a class for an expanded clone.

d_gene: TRBD1; v_gene: TRBV5-8; abundance: .; j_gene: TRBJ1-5; CDR3aa: CASLLRTGNQPQHF; CDR3nt: TGTGCCAGCCTCCTAAGGACAGGGAACCAGCCCCAGCATTTT
d_gene: TRBD2; v_gene: TRBV3-1; abundance: few; j_gene: TRBJ2-3; CDR3aa: CASSSQGLAGPTDTQYF; CDR3nt: TGTGCCAGCAGCAGCCAGGGACTAGCGGGGCCCACAGATACGCAGTATTTT
d_gene: .; v_gene: TRBV5-6; abundance: few; j_gene: TRBJ2-2; CDR3aa: CASSLDTFPGELFF; CDR3nt: TGTGCCAGCAGCTTGGACACGTTCCCCGGGGAGCTGTTTTTT
d_gene: .; v_gene: TRBV13; abundance: many; j_gene: TRBJ1-1; CDR3aa: CASSDHPGYTEAFF; CDR3nt: TGTGCCAGCAGCGACCACCCAGGGTACACTGAAGCTTTCTTT
d_gene: .; v_gene: TRBV7-9; abundance: few; j_gene: TRBJ1-1; CDR3aa: CASLGGSTEAFF; CDR3nt: TGTGCCAGCCTGGGGGGGTCCACTGAAGCTTTCTTT
d_gene: .; v_gene: TRBV5-1; abundance: .; j_gene: TRBJ1-4; CDR3aa: CASSQMGQGEKLFF; CDR3nt: TGCGCCAGCAGCCAAATGGGGCAGGGTGAAAAACTGTTTTTT
d_gene: TRBD1; v_gene: TRBV7-9; abundance: few; j_gene: TRBJ2-2; CDR3aa: CASSRGQINTGELFF; CDR3nt: TGTGCCAGCAGCCGGGGACAGATAAACACCGGGGAGCTGTTTTTT
d_gene: TRBD1; v_gene: TRBV7-3; abundance: once; j_gene: TRBJ1-6; CDR3aa: CASSYRDRVSPLHF; CDR3nt: TGTGCCAGCAGTTACCGGGACAGGGTTTCACCCCTCCACTTT
d_gene: .; v_gene: TRBV12-3/TRBV12-4; abundance: many; j_gene: TRBJ2-2; CDR3aa: CASSRAGRNTGELFF; CDR3nt: TGTGCCAGCAGCCGGGCTGGGAGGAACACCGGGGAGCTGTTTTTT
d_gene: .; v_gene: TRBV6-1; abundance: many; j_gene: TRBJ2-7; CDR3aa: CASTPRPGSSYEQYF; CDR3nt: TGTGCCAGCACCCCAAGGCCGGGTAGCTCCTACGAGCAGTACTTC
d_gene: .; v_gene: TRBV6-1; abundance: many; j_gene: TRBJ2-2; CDR3aa: CASSTDTGELFF; CDR3nt: TGTGCCAGCAGTACTGACACCGGGGAGCTGTTTTTT
d_gene: TRBD1; v_gene: TRBV27; abundance: .; j_gene: TRBJ1-1; CDR3aa: CASSPGQGRSFF; CDR3nt: TGTGCCAGCAGTCCGGGACAGGGACGATCTTTCTTT
d_gene: .; v_gene: TRBV19; abundance: many; j_gene: TRBJ2-5; CDR3aa: CASSPILQGMFQETQYF; CDR3nt: TGTGCCAGTAGCCCCATCCTACAGGGCATGTTCCAAGAGACCCAGTACTTC
d_gene: .; v_gene: TRBV6-1; abundance: many; j_gene: TRBJ2-7; CDR3aa: CASSSLDTGEQYF; CDR3nt: TGTGCCAGCAGTTCCCTCGACACCGGCGAGCAGTACTTC
d_gene: .; v_gene: TRBV14; abundance: .; j_gene: TRBJ1-2; CDR3aa: CASSPTYVGYTF; CDR3nt: TGTGCCAGCAGCCCAACCTATGTTGGCTACACCTTC
d_gene: TRBD1; v_gene: TRBV6-1; abundance: .; j_gene: TRBJ2-1; CDR3aa: CASSIQGRVYNEQFF; CDR3nt: TGTGCCAGCAGCATACAGGGGCGGGTCTACAATGAGCAGTTCTTC
d_gene: .; v_gene: TRBV20-1; abundance: many; j_gene: TRBJ2-5; CDR3aa: CSARDRRTETQYF; CDR3nt: TGCAGTGCTAGAGATAGGAGGACCGAGACCCAGTACTTC
d_gene: .; v_gene: TRBV5-1; abundance: many; j_gene: TRBJ1-1; CDR3aa: CASSHYPTEGAEAFF; CDR3nt: TGCGCCAGCAGTCACTACCCTACTGAAGGAGCAGAAGCTTTCTTT
d_gene: .; v_gene: TRBV20-1; abundance: many; j_gene: TRBJ2-7; CDR3aa: CSARRGWIYEQYF; CDR3nt: TGCAGTGCTAGAAGGGGGTGGATTTACGAGCAGTACTTC
d_gene: .; v_gene: TRBV5-1; abundance: few; j_gene: TRBJ2-5; CDR3aa: CASSLIGTPQETQYF; CDR3nt: TGCGCCAGCAGCCTGATTGGGACACCTCAAGAGACCCAGTACTTC
d_gene: TRBD2; v_gene: TRBV7-9; abundance: many; j_gene: TRBJ2-5; CDR3aa: CASSLPGSGRETQYF; CDR3nt: TGTGCCAGCAGCCTTCCGGGTAGCGGGAGGGAGACCCAGTACTTC
d_gene: TRBD2; v_gene: TRBV9; abundance: .; j_gene: TRBJ2-5; CDR3aa: CASSVRLAGVGQETQYF; CDR3nt: TGTGCCAGCAGCGTAAGGCTAGCGGGAGTCGGCCAAGAGACCCAGTACTTC
d_gene: .; v_gene: TRBV10-3; abundance: .; j_gene: TRBJ1-5; CDR3aa: CAISVSSENNQPQHF; CDR3nt: TGTGCCATCAGTGTGTCATCGGAAAACAATCAGCCCCAGCATTTT
d_gene: .; v_gene: TRBV6-2/TRBV6-3; abundance: .; j_gene: TRBJ1-2; CDR3aa: CASSYGTIYGYTF; CDR3nt: TGTGCCAGCAGTTATGGGACCATCTATGGCTACACCTTC
d_gene: TRBD2; v_gene: TRBV3-1; abundance: .; j_gene: TRBJ2-7; CDR3aa: CASSPTSGRGYEQYF; CDR3nt: TGTGCCAGCAGCCCCACTAGCGGGAGAGGCTACGAGCAGTACTTC
d_gene: .; v_gene: TRBV5-1; abundance: .; j_gene: TRBJ2-3; CDR3aa: CASSIDSGISQYF; CDR3nt: TGTGCCAGCAGCATTGACTCCGGGATTTCGCAGTATTTT
d_gene: .; v_gene: TRBV19; abundance: few; j_gene: TRBJ1-5; CDR3aa: CASDGRDYSNQPQHF; CDR3nt: TGTGCCAGTGACGGACGGGATTATAGCAATCAGCCCCAGCATTTT
d_gene: .; v_gene: TRBV28; abundance: many; j_gene: TRBJ1-5; CDR3aa: CASSLARGYQPQHF; CDR3nt: TGTGCCAGCAGTTTAGCGAGGGGTTATCAGCCCCAGCATTTT
d_gene: TRBD2; v_gene: TRBV7-9; abundance: .; j_gene: TRBJ2-7; CDR3aa: CASRSTTSGSYEQYF; CDR3nt: TGTGCCAGCAGGTCCACTACTAGCGGCTCCTACGAGCAGTACTTC
d_gene: .; v_gene: TRBV20-1; abundance: few; j_gene: TRBJ2-2; CDR3aa: CSAGAQNTGELFF; CDR3nt: TGCAGTGCCGGGGCACAGAACACCGGGGAGCTGTTTTTT
d_gene: TRBD1; v_gene: TRBV4-1; abundance: .; j_gene: TRBJ2-3; CDR3aa: CASSQESRGREDTQYF; CDR3nt: TGCGCCAGCAGCCAAGAGTCCAGGGGGCGCGAAGATACGCAGTATTTT
d_gene: TRBD2; v_gene: TRBV7-3; abundance: many; j_gene: TRBJ2-5; CDR3aa: CASSTQGLAGETQYF; CDR3nt: TGTGCCAGCAGCACCCAAGGACTAGCGGGAGAGACCCAGTACTTC
d_gene: .; v_gene: TRBV5-1; abundance: many; j_gene: TRBJ2-1; CDR3aa: CASSLGANNEQFF; CDR3nt: TGCGCCAGCAGCTTGGGCGCCAACAATGAGCAGTTCTTC
d_gene: TRBD1; v_gene: TRBV30; abundance: many; j_gene: TRBJ2-7; CDR3aa: CACCGQGYEQYF; CDR3nt: TGTGCCTGCTGCGGACAGGGGTACGAGCAGTACTTC
d_gene: .; v_gene: TRBV7-3; abundance: many; j_gene: TRBJ1-2; CDR3aa: CASSLRGEEGYTF; CDR3nt: TGTGCCAGCAGCTTACGGGGTGAGGAAGGCTACACCTTC
d_gene: .; v_gene: TRBV11-3; abundance: .; j_gene: TRBJ2-1; CDR3aa: CANSWSSRWGNNEQFF; CDR3nt: TGTGCCAACAGCTGGTCTTCGCGCTGGGGGAACAATGAGCAGTTCTTC
d_gene: TRBD1; v_gene: TRBV4-1; abundance: .; j_gene: TRBJ1-1; CDR3aa: CASRLPGGTEAFF; CDR3nt: TGCGCCAGCAGACTCCCAGGGGGAACTGAAGCTTTCTTT
d_gene: .; v_gene: TRBV19; abundance: many; j_gene: TRBJ1-1; CDR3aa: CASSFLKAEAFF; CDR3nt: TGTGCCAGTAGTTTCCTAAAGGCTGAAGCTTTCTTT
d_gene: TRBD2; v_gene: TRBV20-1; abundance: .; j_gene: TRBJ2-2; CDR3aa: CSARGGLAGGELFF; CDR3nt: TGCAGTGCTAGAGGAGGCCTAGCGGGCGGGGAGCTGTTTTTT